The source of this TCR beta chain is a study of regulatory T cells in long-lasting Graves disease. Findings and caveats of the study: Accuracy was possibly reduced by small sample size. Favoring TRBV28, TRBJ1-2 and TRBJ2-5 was a feature seen in persistent disease.

This clonotype was picked up many times. The antigen is undetermined. One end of the junction is discordant with germline, which a read error may explain. Noted time point: persistent/refractory GD, antithyroid drugs over 5 years with positive TRAb. PBMC RNA was the source of the TCR library. EDTA tubes received 7.5 to 9 milliliters of collected peripheral blood. The authors built TCR beta libraries using iRepertoire HTBI primers and Arm-PCR of CDR3 regions. A single record per CDR3 protein comes from TCRdb applying MiXCR to the multiplex PCR reads. The repertoire holds 350,000 to 450,000 distinct CDR3 sequences, with about a fifth as singletons. CDR1 and CDR2 from the germline V gene are SEHNR and FQNEAQ (reference sequence). The CDR3 length is 13 residues.

This chain uses TRBV7-9 with TRBJ2-7, with 8 bases matching TRBD2. The clonotype was recovered from a female donor with Graves disease. Sequencing was performed on peripheral blood mononuclear cells (PBMCs), taken when the disease was refractory, from a patient treated with antithyroid drugs. CDR3 protein: CASSLAGTSEQYF. The CDR3 coding sequence is TGTGCCAGCAGCCTAGCCGGGACTAGCGAGCAGTACTTC.